The text below deals with one T cell receptor beta chain. Its antigen is not identified. This was a deep-level run. As processed by the authors: Filtering differed since immunoSEQ provided only junctions, with no quality scores. Profiling relied on immunoSEQ multiplex PCR, and the TCRdb table lists in-frame clones only, not all of them. The V and J calls and the clone size are those of that table, but D and trimming were determined from the DNA. Among about 2 million clones listed, around 96% were seen once. Only CD45RO-negative cells positively selected for CCR7 counted as naive CD8 cells, so terminally differentiated effector memory CD45RA+ cells were excluded. Every one of the donors was a Caucasian adult that lived in Nashville, Tennessee. This record comes from a study of shared clonotypes between healthy human individuals. General study findings and limits: Among a few donors, 4.5% to 5.5% of naive CD4 clonotypes were found in common.

This CDR3 region has 11 residues. Germline V gives CDR1 DFQATT, CDR2 SNEGSKA (reference sequence). Trimming took off 6 bases at V and 3 bases at J, with 6 bases between the two ends. This sequence joins TRBV20-1 and TRBJ1-3; D might be TRBD1 (6 bases). The sample comprised naive CD8+ T cells sorted from blood. The clonotype was recovered from a man in his late teens or twenties in good health. CDR3 sequence reads: CSADSGNTIYF. The CDR3, as DNA: TGCAGTGCGGACAGTGGAAACACCATATATTTT.